This passage covers 18 T cell receptor beta chains from one sample sequenced in a study of blood T cell repertoires in COVID-19 (dated by TCRdb to 2019 to 2021). Library construction relied on the immunoSEQ multiplex PCR assay. The table was pulled from immuneACCESS by TCRdb, which kept in-frame rearrangements only. Such tables lose some clones; where checked, under half of the loss comes from unresolved V genes, and the rest has no known cause. The sample has under 75,000 clones on record, around 90% of them singletons. Around 2% of the sample belongs to the ten largest clones. The source material was peripheral blood. The receptor set was obtained from a human donor in a cohort sampled during active COVID-19.

The J gene is TRBJ1-1, the V gene TRBV25-1, with a weak D call TRBD1 (5 bases). The germline V and J ends were trimmed by 5 bases and 1 base, with 11 bases remaining between them. Germline V CDR1 and CDR2: MGHDK, SYGVNS. The CDR3 sequence is 14 residues long. The CDR3 loop reads CASSPARGNTEAFF. For the CDR3, the DNA is TGTGCCAGCAGTCCCGCAAGGGGGAACACTGAAGCTTTCTTT. Supplemented by reference TRBV25-1 and TRBJ1-1, the full variable domain reads EADIYQTPRYLVIGTGKKITLECSQTMGHDKMYWYQQDPGMELHLIHYSYGVNSTEKGDLSSESTVSRIRTEHFPLTLESARPSHTSQYLCASSPARGNTEAFFGQGTRLTVV.

The chain employs TRBV27 and TRBJ2-1; 9 bases line up with TRBD2. There are 17 residues in the CDR3. Germline CDR1 reads MNHEY; CDR2 reads SMNVEV (reference sequence). Unmatched junction bases numbered 12, after V lost 5 bases and J lost 4 bases. The CDR3 region is CASSIGSSGATYNEQFF. CDR3 nucleotide sequence: TGTGCCAGCAGTATAGGATCTAGCGGGGCGACGTACAATGAGCAGTTCTTC.

This clone has only one observation. The V and J genes are TRBV5-1 and TRBJ1-6; 7 bases are shared with TRBD1. The CDR3 consists of 14 residues. V shed 3 bases and J 11 bases; nucleotides not matched to a gene: 8. Germline loops: CDR1 SGHRS, CDR2 YFSETQ. Here the CDR3 reads CASSSGTAVTPLHF. CDR3 DNA: TGCGCCAGCAGCTCCGGGACAGCGGTAACACCCCTCCACTTT.

The rearrangement joins TRBV21-1 to TRBJ2-7; the DNA was not used to check the table's D call, TRBD2. TRBV21-1 is assigned pseudogene status. CDR3 size: 10 residues. CDR3: CASSLGEQYF. The CDR3 DNA sequence: TGTGCCAGCTCCCTCGGTGAGCAGTACTTC.

The sample holds one count of this clone. The rearrangement links TRBV2 to TRBJ1-5; D not certain. The CDR3 is made up of 12 amino acids. V was trimmed by 3 bases and J by 6 bases, leaving 6 bases between them. In germline, CDR1 is SNHLY, CDR2 FYNNEI. In nucleotides, the CDR3 is TGTGCCAGCAGTGATTGGAGTCAGCCCCAGCATTTT. The encoded protein is CASSDWSQPQHF.

The chain uses TRBV10-2 and TRBJ2-5; 8 bases align to TRBD1. In germline, CDR1 is WSHSY, CDR2 SAAADI. With 8 bases clipped from V and 2 bases from J, the junction kept 7 bases outside the gene matches. CDR3 length: 14 amino acids. DNA of the CDR3: TGCGCCAGCTCCCCTTACAGGGGGCAAGAGACCCAGTACTTC. Translated, it gives CASSPYRGQETQYF.

This chain uses TRBV6-2 or TRBV6-3 with TRBJ2-7, with a tentative D call TRBD2 (6 bases). V was cut by 4 bases and J by 3 bases, with 16 bases left in between. CDR3 length: 15 amino acids. Germline loops: CDR1 MNHEY, CDR2 SVGEGT. CDR3 sequence (DNA): TGTGCCAGCAGTTTGGGGGGAGTTGGGGACTACGAGCAGTACTTC. Protein product: CASSLGGVGDYEQYF.

V usage is TRBV28 and J usage is TRBJ1-5, with D unclear. The CDR3 loop spans 12 amino acids. Germline CDR1 reads MDHEN; CDR2 reads SYDVKM. V shed 6 bases and J shed 7 bases, with 10 bases lying between them. CDR3 amino acids: CASRNGVQPQHF. As DNA, the CDR3 is TGTGCCAGCAGGAATGGAGTCCAGCCCCAGCATTTT.

The chain is built from TRBV28 and TRBJ2-3; 9 nucleotides match TRBD1. The CDR3 covers 13 residues. CDR1 is MDHEN and CDR2 is SYDVKM in the germline V gene. Trimming cost V 9 bases and J 4 bases; bases outside gene matches: 5. CDR3 nucleotide sequence: TGTGCCAGTTCAGACAGGGGGGCAGATACGCAGTATTTT. It is translated as CASSDRGADTQYF.

The V gene is TRBV28, the J gene TRBJ2-7, with TRBD1 matching over 8 bases. With 6 bases clipped from V and 5 bases from J, the junction kept 12 bases outside the gene matches. This CDR3 has 15 amino acids. Germline lookup yields CDR1 MDHEN and CDR2 SYDVKM. CDR3 in amino acids: CASRYQGAPGDEQYF. The CDR3 nucleotides read TGTGCCAGCAGATATCAGGGGGCGCCGGGGGACGAGCAGTACTTC.

The chain is built from TRBV4-1 and TRBJ1-3, with 10 positions matching TRBD1. V lost 0 bases, J lost 5 bases, and 10 bases stayed unmatched. Per germline, CDR1 MGHRA and CDR2 YSYEKL. CDR3 size: 18 residues. The CDR3 region has the DNA TGCGCCAGCAGCCAAGACAGTGACAGGGGGCCCAGACGAAACACCATATATTTT. Its protein is CASSQDSDRGPRRNTIYF.

The chain uses TRBV5-1 and TRBJ2-7, with D possibly TRBD2 on 6 matching bases. This CDR3 has 14 amino acids. Trimming cost V 4 bases and J 3 bases, with 14 bases left between them. Per germline, CDR1 SGHRS and CDR2 YFSETQ. As DNA, the CDR3 is TGCGCCAGCAGCCCCCGGGGGACTCTCTACGAGCAGTACTTC. Protein: CASSPRGTLYEQYF.

The rearrangement uses TRBV5-1 and TRBJ2-2, with 7 bases matching TRBD1. The germline V gene has CDR1 SGHRS and CDR2 YFSETQ. The CDR3 is 15 residues long. Trimming removed 3 bases from V and 3 bases from J; junction bases left unmatched: 5. The CDR3, as DNA: TGCGCCAGCAGCTGGGACAGTCGGGACACCGGGGAGCTGTTTTTT. It specifies CASSWDSRDTGELFF.

The chain is built from TRBV12-3 or TRBV12-4 and TRBJ2-7; the D is unclear. V was shortened by 3 bases and J by 8 bases, with 8 bases between the two germline ends. The CDR3 has 11 residues. In DNA form, the CDR3 reads TGTGCCAGCAGTTTTTTGGGCAAGCAGTACTTC. Its protein is CASSFLGKQYF.

This clone was seen once. The chain has TRBV9 and TRBJ1-2; D is perhaps TRBD1 (6 bases). V was pared by 3 bases and J by 8 bases, with 20 bases between. The CDR3 has 15 amino acids. Germline assignment: CDR1 SGDLS and CDR2 YYNGEE. Here the CDR3 reads CASSAYRARLEGYTF. CDR3 nucleotide sequence: TGTGCCAGCAGCGCCTACAGGGCGCGTTTAGAAGGCTACACCTTC.

The chain combines TRBV7-2 with TRBJ2-1, with a weak D call TRBD2 (5 bases). The length of the CDR3 is 19 residues. V was shortened by 2 bases and J by 7 bases, with 27 bases between the two germline ends. Germline loops: CDR1 SGHTA, CDR2 FQGNSA. The DNA of the CDR3 is TGTGCCAGCAGCTTAATCGGTACGGGTGGTGGTAGAGGGATGAATGAGCAGTTCTTC. This gives the protein CASSLIGTGGGRGMNEQFF.

The chain couples TRBV28 to TRBJ2-7; 7 positions agree with TRBD1. V lost 7 bases, J lost 0 bases, and 6 bases stayed unmatched. Germline-derived CDR1 and CDR2 are MDHEN and SYDVKM. The CDR3 totals 14 residues. The chain's CDR3 is CASTNDRVSYEQYF. The CDR3 nucleotides are TGTGCCAGCACCAATGACAGGGTCTCCTACGAGCAGTACTTC.

This clone came up once. The chain recombines TRBV6-1 with TRBJ1-4; D unclear. The CDR3 covers 14 residues. Per the germline V gene, CDR1 is MNHNS and CDR2 is SASEGT. V was pared by 3 bases and J by 11 bases, with 16 bases between. CDR3 protein: CASSDFSAVGKLFF. CDR3 nucleotide sequence: TGTGCCAGCAGTGATTTTTCGGCCGTCGGGAAACTGTTTTTT.